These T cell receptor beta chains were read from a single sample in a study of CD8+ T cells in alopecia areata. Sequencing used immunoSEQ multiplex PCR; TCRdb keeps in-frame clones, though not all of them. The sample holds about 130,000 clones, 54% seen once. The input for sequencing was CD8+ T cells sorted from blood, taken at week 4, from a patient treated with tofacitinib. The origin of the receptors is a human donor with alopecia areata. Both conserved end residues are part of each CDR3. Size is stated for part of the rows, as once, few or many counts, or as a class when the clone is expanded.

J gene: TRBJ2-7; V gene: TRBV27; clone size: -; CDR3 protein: CASSSLGSDYEQYF
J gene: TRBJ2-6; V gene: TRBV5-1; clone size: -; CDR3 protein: CASSLVGAGANVLTF
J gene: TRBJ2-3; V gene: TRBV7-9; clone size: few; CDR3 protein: CASSLGQSSTDTQYF
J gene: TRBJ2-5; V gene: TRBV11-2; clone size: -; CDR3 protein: CASSPMDMSLQETQYF
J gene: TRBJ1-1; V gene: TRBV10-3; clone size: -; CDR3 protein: CAISKQDRAEAFF
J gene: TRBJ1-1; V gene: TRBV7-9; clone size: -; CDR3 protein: CASSLASGGISEAFF
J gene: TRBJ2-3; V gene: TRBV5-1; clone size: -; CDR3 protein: CASSPPTSTSTDTQYF
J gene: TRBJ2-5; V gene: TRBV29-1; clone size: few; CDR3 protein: CSVEAGDLQETQYF
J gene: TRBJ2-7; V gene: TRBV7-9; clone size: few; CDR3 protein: CATAEAGYEQYF
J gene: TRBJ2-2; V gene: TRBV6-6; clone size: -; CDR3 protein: CASSFRGGTGELFF
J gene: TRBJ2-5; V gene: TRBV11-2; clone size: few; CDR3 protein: CASSLGPGRSETQYF
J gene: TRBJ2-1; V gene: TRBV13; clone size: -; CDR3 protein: CASSESGGQFF
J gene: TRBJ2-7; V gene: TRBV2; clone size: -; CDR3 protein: CASSEGRLHYEQYF
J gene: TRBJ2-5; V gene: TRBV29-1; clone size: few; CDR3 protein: CSVEGLAEQETQYF
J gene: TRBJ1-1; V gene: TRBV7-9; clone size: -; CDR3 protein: CASSSLGDTEAFF
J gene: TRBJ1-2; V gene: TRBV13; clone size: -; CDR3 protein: CASSQGQGTDGYTF
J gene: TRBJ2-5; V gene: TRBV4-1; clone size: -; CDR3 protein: CASSLWLQETQYF
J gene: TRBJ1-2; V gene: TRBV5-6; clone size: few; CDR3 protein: CASSHPGTSYGYTF
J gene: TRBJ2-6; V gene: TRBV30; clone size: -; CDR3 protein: CAWRPGPGANVLTF
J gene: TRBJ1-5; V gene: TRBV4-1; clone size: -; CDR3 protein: CASSQVPATGGTIRPQHF
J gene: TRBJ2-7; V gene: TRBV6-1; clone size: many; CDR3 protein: CASTEEGGSSYEQYF
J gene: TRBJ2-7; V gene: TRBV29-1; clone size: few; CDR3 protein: CSVPGPSGYEQYF
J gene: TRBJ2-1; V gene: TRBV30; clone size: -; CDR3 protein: CAWSTSRGGYNEQFF
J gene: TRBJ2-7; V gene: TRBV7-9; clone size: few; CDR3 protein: CASSSNRGEQYF
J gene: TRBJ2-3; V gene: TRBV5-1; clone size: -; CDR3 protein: CASRPKWAFTTDTQYF
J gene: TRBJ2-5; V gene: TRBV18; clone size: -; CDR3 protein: CASSRGQWQETQYF
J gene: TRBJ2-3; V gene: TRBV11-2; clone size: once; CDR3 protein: CASSRDGKDTQYF
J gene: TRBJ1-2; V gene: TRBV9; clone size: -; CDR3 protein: CASSSTGNGYTF
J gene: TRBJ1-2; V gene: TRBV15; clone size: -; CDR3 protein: CATSRDSEAGQGNGYTF
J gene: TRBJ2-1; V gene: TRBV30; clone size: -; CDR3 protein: CAWSLVSYNEQFF
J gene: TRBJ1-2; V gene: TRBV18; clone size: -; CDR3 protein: CASSPLAGTVYGYTF
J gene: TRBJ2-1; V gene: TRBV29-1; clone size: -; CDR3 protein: CSVETGDNEQFF
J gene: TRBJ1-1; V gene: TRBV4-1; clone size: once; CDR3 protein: CASSQGGEDLEAFF
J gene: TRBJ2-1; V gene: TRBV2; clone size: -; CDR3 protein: CASSDRGGYNEQFF
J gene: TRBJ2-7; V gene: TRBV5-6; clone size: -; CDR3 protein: CASSLFAYEQYF
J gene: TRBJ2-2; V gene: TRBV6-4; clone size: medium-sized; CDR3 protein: CASSDSGDTGELFF
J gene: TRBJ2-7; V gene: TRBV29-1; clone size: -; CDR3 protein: CSVSTGGSYEQYF
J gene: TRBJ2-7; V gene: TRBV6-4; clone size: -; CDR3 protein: CASSYSSGGAYEQYF
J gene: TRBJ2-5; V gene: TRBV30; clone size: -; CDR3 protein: CAWSGPGTGGLETQYF
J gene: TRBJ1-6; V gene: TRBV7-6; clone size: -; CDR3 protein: CASSPRSRGNSPLHF
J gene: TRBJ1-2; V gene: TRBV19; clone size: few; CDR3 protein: CASSTGLIGYTF
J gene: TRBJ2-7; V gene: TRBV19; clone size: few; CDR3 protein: CASSNRDRAYEQYF
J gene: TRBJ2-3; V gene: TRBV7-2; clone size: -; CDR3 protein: CASSLIGGTGYEDTQYF
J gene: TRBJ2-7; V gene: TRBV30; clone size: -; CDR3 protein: CAWSLPGQGIDEQYF
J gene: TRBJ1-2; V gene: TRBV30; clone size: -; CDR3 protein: CAWNSLEGDGYTF
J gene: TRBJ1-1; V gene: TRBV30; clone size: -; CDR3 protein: CAWSWGSAEAFF
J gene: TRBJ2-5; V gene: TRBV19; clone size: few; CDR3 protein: CASSDFQETQYF
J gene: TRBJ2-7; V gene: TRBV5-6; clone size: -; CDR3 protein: CASRPGFSSYEQYF
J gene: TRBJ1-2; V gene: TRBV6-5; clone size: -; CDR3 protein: CASRPGGGRYGYTF
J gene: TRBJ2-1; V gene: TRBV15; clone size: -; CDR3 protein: CATSRVTRQGTNEQFF
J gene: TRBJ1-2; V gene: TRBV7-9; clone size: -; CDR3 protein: CASSSDFSPGGGYTF